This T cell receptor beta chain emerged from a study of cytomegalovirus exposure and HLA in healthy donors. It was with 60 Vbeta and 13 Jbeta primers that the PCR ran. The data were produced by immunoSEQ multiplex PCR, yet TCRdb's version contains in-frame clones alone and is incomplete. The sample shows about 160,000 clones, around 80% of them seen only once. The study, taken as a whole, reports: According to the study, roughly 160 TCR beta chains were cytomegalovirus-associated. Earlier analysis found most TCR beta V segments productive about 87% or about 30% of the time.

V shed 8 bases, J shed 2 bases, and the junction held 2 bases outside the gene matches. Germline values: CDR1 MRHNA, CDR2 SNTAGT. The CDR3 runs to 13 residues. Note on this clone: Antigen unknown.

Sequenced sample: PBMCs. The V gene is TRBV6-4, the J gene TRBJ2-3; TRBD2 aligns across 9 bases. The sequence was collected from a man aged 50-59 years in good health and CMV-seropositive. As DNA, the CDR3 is TGTGCCAGCGTAGCGGGGGACACAGATACGCAGTATTTT. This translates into CASVAGDTDTQYF.